What follows describes a single TCR beta chain. The clone's antigen remains unknown. The input lacks base qualities; no much larger clone sits a single base away. V is pruned by 1 base and J by 4 bases, leaving 10 bases of the junction without a gene match. The CDR3 numbers 15 residues from cysteine through phenylalanine. CDR3 DNA only is kept here, 45 bases in frame from base 1. Reading the germline V gene (reference sequence) gives CDR1 DFQATT and CDR2 SNEGSKA. The sample comes from a study of blood T cells in healthy people across ages (dated by TCRdb to the mid-2010s). With respect to the entire study: In model experiments, roughly one uniquely barcoded TCR beta cDNA molecule per two T cells was captured by template switching. To track age-related changes in TCR beta repertoire diversity, the study relied on deep sequencing normalized with unique cDNA molecular identifiers. Four age groups were formed from the donors: young (average approximately 15 years), middle-aged (around 41), aged (more than 55) and long-lived (less than 85). Donors of different ages were randomly distributed across sequencing lanes to avoid experimental bias. The study analyzed two additional independent replicas of 1 million unique cDNA reads from the same blood draw for two donors, one aged 18 to 29 and one aged 80 or older.

Systemically healthy Caucasian individuals from Russia, 39 in total and aged roughly 6 to 100 years, were included as donors. Each donor gave about 10 milliliters of peripheral blood, drawn into EDTA-treated Vacutainer tubes. Ficoll-Paque density-gradient centrifugation was used to isolate PBMCs, with at least 7 million per sample. Trizol reagent was used to extract total RNA from PBMCs, with at least 5.5 micrograms per sample. For every donor, flow cytometry on a PBMC aliquot measured the percentage of naive CD45RAhigh/CD27high T cells. Results and caveats for the whole study, not just this receptor: Observed TCR beta diversity correlated strongly with the percentage of naive T cells measured by flow cytometry. Observed TCR beta diversity per million T cells fell roughly linearly with age, and a significant reduction was already apparent by age about 36. Compared with the aged group, the long-lived group had more naive CD4+ T cells, fewer expanded clones and increased TCR diversity, suggesting age selection. Because profiling used bulk unsorted PBMCs, naive and antigen-experienced compartments could not be compared conclusively. Estimates of total diversity based on one million sequenced T cells were regarded as lower bounds and as underestimates. Donor CMV infection status was unknown, potentially confounding age-related changes in expanded clonotypes.

Libraries were made using 5' RACE. The data were produced on an Illumina HiSeq 2500. The second PCR ran for roughly 6 to 11 cycles and used a J-beta primer mix along with a sample-barcoded 5' primer. Each TCR beta cDNA molecule received a unique molecular identifier from a template-switch 5' adaptor carrying 12 random nucleotides. Each sample yielded at least 2.5 million CDR3-containing paired-end reads. The Mint cDNA synthesis kit, primed by a TRBC-specific oligonucleotide, was used to synthesize first-strand cDNA from all RNA. After uracil-DNA glycosylase treatment, a first 18-cycle PCR used universal primers M1SS and BC2_uni_R on all cDNA. The study's own analysis went as follows. For normalization, 1 million high-quality reads, each with a distinct molecular identifier, were randomly selected from each sample. Instead of being binned into consensus sequences, reads that shared molecular identifiers were thrown out. CDR3 identification, clonotype clustering and error correction used MiTCR with a Q25 quality threshold and the strictest error-elimination algorithm. A nonparametric unseen species model using Euler transformation provided a lower-bound estimate of total TCR beta diversity. The public sequencing data were trimmed at Q25 with fastp and processed into clonotypes with MiXCR by TCRdb, which kept only in-frame beta chains. Rows with a matching CDR3 protein are joined into one entry that keeps the most common DNA and genes. The V and J calls were determined by TCRdb, not by the authors. The sample profile shows about a million distinct CDR3 sequences; roughly 48% of them were found once. Around an eighth of the sample is held by the ten biggest clonotypes.

Sequencing was carried out using blood. The chain is encoded by TRBV20-1 joined to TRBJ2-7; TRBD1 agrees with 7 junctional bases. This receptor was obtained from a man aged 25 to 40 in good health. The nucleotides read TGCAGTGCTAGAGTAGTGGGCAGGGGGAATTACGAGCAGTACTTC. It encodes CSARVVGRGNYEQYF.